These T cell receptor beta chains were read from a single sample in a study of CD8 T cells in Susac syndrome. Using its own MiXCR run on the immunoSEQ multiplex PCR reads, TCRdb lists one record per CDR3 protein. The sample comprises 100,000 to 150,000 distinct CDR3 sequences, 90% to 95% of which are singletons, and around 0.1% rests with the top ten. Material: CD4+ T cells from PBMCs. These receptors were taken from a human donor in good health. The conserved cysteine and the conserved F or W are not part of the CDR3 here. Clone sizes are given selectively: once, few, many, or a class where the clone is expanded.

clone_size: NA; v_call: TRBV4-3; cdr3_aa: ASSQLHRDRGQADTQY
clone_size: NA; v_call: TRBV19; cdr3_aa: ASSMTTRGEETQY
clone_size: NA; v_call: TRBV28; cdr3_aa: ASLGMSGGGTGELF
clone_size: NA; v_call: TRBV18; cdr3_aa: ASSIDRAGNTIY
clone_size: NA; v_call: TRBV19; cdr3_aa: ASSTHYGYT
clone_size: few; v_call: TRBV20-1; cdr3_aa: SAREGGLRYEQY
clone_size: NA; v_call: TRBV2; cdr3_aa: ASLPRRGVEQY
clone_size: NA; v_call: TRBV19; cdr3_aa: ASSIAGTDTQY
clone_size: NA; v_call: TRBV12-3/TRBV12-4; cdr3_aa: ASSSVRRGYGYT
clone_size: few; v_call: TRBV28; cdr3_aa: ASSLGDRSYEQY
clone_size: NA; v_call: TRBV20-1; cdr3_aa: SARAPPEQF
clone_size: NA; v_call: TRBV27; cdr3_aa: ASRALAALSTDTQY
clone_size: NA; v_call: TRBV6-2/TRBV6-3; cdr3_aa: ASSYYGANRADEQY
clone_size: NA; v_call: TRBV19; cdr3_aa: ASQGDGYT
clone_size: NA; v_call: TRBV2; cdr3_aa: ASSGQGSDGYT
clone_size: NA; v_call: TRBV7-9; cdr3_aa: ASSTTSGQVGYEQY
clone_size: once; v_call: TRBV12-3/TRBV12-4; cdr3_aa: ASTAGNQPQH
clone_size: NA; v_call: TRBV3-1; cdr3_aa: ASSQEGELF
clone_size: NA; v_call: TRBV7-2; cdr3_aa: ASSLGPKDEQF
clone_size: NA; v_call: TRBV5-1; cdr3_aa: ASSRLAGGSDEQY
clone_size: NA; v_call: TRBV15; cdr3_aa: ATSTKRNLNTEAF
clone_size: NA; v_call: TRBV18; cdr3_aa: ASSQGASTDTQY
clone_size: NA; v_call: TRBV15; cdr3_aa: ATSRDPGGETQY
clone_size: NA; v_call: TRBV9; cdr3_aa: ASSVTGVPAGEAF
clone_size: NA; v_call: TRBV30; cdr3_aa: AWGSWAEAF
clone_size: NA; v_call: TRBV20-1; cdr3_aa: SAQARGTIYEQY
clone_size: NA; v_call: TRBV5-1; cdr3_aa: ASSAVEGVQIEQF
clone_size: NA; v_call: TRBV30; cdr3_aa: AWSLGLAGVDTQY
clone_size: NA; v_call: TRBV20-1; cdr3_aa: SAQGVGEQY
clone_size: NA; v_call: TRBV5-6; cdr3_aa: ASMMLMNTEAF
clone_size: NA; v_call: TRBV2; cdr3_aa: ASGQGIYEQY
clone_size: NA; v_call: TRBV7-9; cdr3_aa: ASRLDRGSEKLF
clone_size: NA; v_call: TRBV7-9; cdr3_aa: ASSRSRAEKVETQY
clone_size: NA; v_call: TRBV12-3/TRBV12-4; cdr3_aa: ASSPRVGEQF
clone_size: once; v_call: TRBV5-1; cdr3_aa: ASSLEGQAPYGYT
clone_size: NA; v_call: TRBV7-9; cdr3_aa: ASSFSYRVGEQY
clone_size: NA; v_call: TRBV30; cdr3_aa: AFPGLADNTGELF
clone_size: NA; v_call: TRBV6-2/TRBV6-3; cdr3_aa: ASSLSGVHYEQY
clone_size: NA; v_call: TRBV20-1; cdr3_aa: SARRDYGYT
clone_size: NA; v_call: TRBV6-1; cdr3_aa: ASSEPGLRSGEAF
clone_size: NA; v_call: TRBV20-1; cdr3_aa: SAREGPNQPQH
clone_size: NA; v_call: TRBV28; cdr3_aa: ASNSGTGGYNEQF
clone_size: NA; v_call: TRBV5-1; cdr3_aa: ASSWAGRGTDTQY
clone_size: NA; v_call: TRBV9; cdr3_aa: ASSVGQYGYT
clone_size: NA; v_call: TRBV3-1; cdr3_aa: ASSQYRGGELF
clone_size: NA; v_call: TRBV6-4; cdr3_aa: ASSLDSRGDTQY
clone_size: NA; v_call: TRBV7-2; cdr3_aa: ASSPREGAQGYT
clone_size: NA; v_call: TRBV30; cdr3_aa: AFTQGGLARNEQF
clone_size: NA; v_call: TRBV12-3/TRBV12-4; cdr3_aa: ASSLPASEQF
clone_size: NA; v_call: TRBV5-1; cdr3_aa: ASSSDSNQPQH
clone_size: NA; v_call: TRBV20-1; cdr3_aa: SAGRRSTEAF
clone_size: NA; v_call: TRBV7-9; cdr3_aa: ASSLDRNNQPQH
clone_size: NA; v_call: TRBV3-1; cdr3_aa: ASSQDLGIWQTQY
clone_size: once; v_call: TRBV2; cdr3_aa: AGKMMGGSSSGANVLT
clone_size: NA; v_call: TRBV29-1; cdr3_aa: SVADRTVMGNEQF
clone_size: NA; v_call: TRBV7-8; cdr3_aa: ASSPVRVPPNEQF
clone_size: NA; v_call: TRBV21-1; cdr3_aa: ASSAGQINTEAF
clone_size: NA; v_call: TRBV5-1; cdr3_aa: ASSLEGTGGGETQY
clone_size: NA; v_call: TRBV19; cdr3_aa: ASSPGTYNEQF